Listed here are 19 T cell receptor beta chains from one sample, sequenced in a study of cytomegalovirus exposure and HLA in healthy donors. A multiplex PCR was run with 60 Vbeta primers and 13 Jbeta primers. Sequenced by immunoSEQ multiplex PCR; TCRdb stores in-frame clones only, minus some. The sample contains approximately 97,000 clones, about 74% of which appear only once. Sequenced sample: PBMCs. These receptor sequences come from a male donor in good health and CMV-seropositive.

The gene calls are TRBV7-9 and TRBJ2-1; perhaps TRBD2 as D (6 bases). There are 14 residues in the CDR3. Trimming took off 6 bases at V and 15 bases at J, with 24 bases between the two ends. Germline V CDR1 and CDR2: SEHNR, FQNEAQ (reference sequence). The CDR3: CASSGTGLPVNPFF. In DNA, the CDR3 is TGTGCCAGCAGTGGTACGGGACTCCCAGTTAACCCGTTCTTC.

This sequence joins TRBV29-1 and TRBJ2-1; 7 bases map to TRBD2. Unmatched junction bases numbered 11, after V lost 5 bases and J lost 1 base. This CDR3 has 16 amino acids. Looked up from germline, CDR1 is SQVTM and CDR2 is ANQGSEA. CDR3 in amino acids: CSVNGGVRRSYNEQFF. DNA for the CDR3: TGCAGCGTTAATGGGGGGGTAAGGCGGTCCTACAATGAGCAGTTCTTC.

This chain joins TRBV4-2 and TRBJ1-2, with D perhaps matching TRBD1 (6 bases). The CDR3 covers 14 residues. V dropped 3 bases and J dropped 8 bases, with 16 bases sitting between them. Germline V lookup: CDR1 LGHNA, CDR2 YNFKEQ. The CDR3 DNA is TGTGCCAGCAGCCAGGACCTACAGGGATCGGGCTACACCTTC. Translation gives CASSQDLQGSGYTF.

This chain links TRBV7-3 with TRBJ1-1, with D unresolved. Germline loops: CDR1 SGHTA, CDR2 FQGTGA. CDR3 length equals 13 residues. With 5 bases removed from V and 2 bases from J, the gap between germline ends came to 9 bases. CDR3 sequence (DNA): TGTGCCAGCAGCATGAGGAGTAACACTGAAGCTTTCTTT. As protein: CASSMRSNTEAFF.

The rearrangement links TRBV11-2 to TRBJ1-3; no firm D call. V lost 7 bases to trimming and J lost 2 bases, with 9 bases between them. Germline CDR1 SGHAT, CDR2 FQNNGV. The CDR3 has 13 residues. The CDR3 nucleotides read TGTGCCAGCACCTCGCAGGCTGGAAACACCATATATTTT. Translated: CASTSQAGNTIYF.

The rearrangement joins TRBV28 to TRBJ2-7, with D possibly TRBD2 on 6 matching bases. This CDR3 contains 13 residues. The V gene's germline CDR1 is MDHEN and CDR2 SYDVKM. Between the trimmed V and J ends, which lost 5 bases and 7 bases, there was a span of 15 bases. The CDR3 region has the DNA TGTGCCAGCAGTGGGGGGAGTGGGGGGGAGCAGTACTTC. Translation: CASSGGSGGEQYF.

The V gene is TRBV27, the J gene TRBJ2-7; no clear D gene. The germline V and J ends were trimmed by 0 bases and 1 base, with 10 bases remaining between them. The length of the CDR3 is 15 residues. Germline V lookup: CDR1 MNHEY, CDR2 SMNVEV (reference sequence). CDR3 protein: CASSLSPIGSYEQYF. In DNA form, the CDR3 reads TGTGCCAGCAGTTTATCCCCGATCGGGTCCTACGAGCAGTACTTC.

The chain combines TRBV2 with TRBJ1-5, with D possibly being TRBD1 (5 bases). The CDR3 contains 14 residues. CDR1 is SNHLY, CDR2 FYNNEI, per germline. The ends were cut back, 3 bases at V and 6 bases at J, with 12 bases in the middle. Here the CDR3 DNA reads TGTGCCAGCAGTGAGGCCAGGGCTGCTCAGCCCCAGCATTTT. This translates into CASSEARAAQPQHF.

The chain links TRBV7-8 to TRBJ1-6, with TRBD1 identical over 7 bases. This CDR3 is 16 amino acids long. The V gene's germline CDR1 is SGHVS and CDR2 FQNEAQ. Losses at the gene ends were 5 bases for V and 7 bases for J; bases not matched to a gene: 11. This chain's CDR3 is CASSPDRVSRNSPLHF. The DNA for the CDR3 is TGTGCCAGCAGCCCCGACAGGGTTTCACGGAATTCACCCCTCCACTTT.

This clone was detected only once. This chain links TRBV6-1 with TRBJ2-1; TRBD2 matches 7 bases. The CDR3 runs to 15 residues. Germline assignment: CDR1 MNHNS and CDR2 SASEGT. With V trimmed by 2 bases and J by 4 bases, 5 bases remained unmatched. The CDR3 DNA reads TGTGCCAGCAGTGAACGGAGCGGGATATACAATGAGCAGTTCTTC. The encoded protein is CASSERSGIYNEQFF.

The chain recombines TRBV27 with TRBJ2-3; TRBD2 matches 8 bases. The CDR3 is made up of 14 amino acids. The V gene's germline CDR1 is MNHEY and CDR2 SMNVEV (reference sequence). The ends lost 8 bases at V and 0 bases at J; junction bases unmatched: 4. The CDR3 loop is CASGSGSSTDTQYF. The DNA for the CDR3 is TGTGCCAGCGGGAGCGGGAGTAGCACAGATACGCAGTATTTT.

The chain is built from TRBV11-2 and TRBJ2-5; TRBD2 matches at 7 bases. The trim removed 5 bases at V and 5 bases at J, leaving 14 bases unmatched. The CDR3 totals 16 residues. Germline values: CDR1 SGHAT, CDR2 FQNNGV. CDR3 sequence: CASSAPGAGDSETQYF. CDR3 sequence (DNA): TGTGCCAGCAGCGCCCCTGGGGCGGGGGACTCGGAGACCCAGTACTTC.

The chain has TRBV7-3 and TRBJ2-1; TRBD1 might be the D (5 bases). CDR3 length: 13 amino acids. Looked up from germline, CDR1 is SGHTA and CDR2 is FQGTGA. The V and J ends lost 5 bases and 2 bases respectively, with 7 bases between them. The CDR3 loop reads CASSPGPYNEQFF. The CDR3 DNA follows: TGTGCCAGCAGCCCAGGGCCCTACAATGAGCAGTTCTTC.

The CDR3: CASSLSSGRGETQYF. CDR3 nucleotide sequence: TGCGCCAGCAGCTTGAGTAGCGGGAGAGGAGAGACCCAGTACTTC. The chain employs TRBV5-1 and TRBJ2-5; 9 nucleotides line up with TRBD2. Germline V gene sequence: CDR1 SGHRS, CDR2 YFSETQ. This CDR3 region has 15 residues. The J segment lost 4 bases and the V segment lost 1 base, leaving 5 bases of the junction unmatched.

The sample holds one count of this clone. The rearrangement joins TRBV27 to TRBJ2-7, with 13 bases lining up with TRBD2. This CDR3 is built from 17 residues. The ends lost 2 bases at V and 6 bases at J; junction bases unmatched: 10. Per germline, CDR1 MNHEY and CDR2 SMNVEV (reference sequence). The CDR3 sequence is CASSLTSGRATHSEQYF. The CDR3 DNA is TGTGCCAGCAGTTTAACTAGCGGGAGGGCCACTCATTCCGAGCAGTACTTC.

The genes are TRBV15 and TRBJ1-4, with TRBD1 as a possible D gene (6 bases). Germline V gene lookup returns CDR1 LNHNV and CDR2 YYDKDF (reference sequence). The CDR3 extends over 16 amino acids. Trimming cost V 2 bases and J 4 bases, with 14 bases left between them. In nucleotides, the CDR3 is TGTGCCACCAGCAGACGCCTCCGGGACAATAATGAAAAACTGTTTTTT. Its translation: CATSRRLRDNNEKLFF.

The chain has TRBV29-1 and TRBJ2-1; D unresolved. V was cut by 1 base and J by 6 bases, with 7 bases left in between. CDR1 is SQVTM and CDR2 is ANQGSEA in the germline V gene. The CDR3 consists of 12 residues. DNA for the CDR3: TGCAGCGTTGAAGCCTCCCTCAATGAGCAGTTCTTC. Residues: CSVEASLNEQFF.

The CDR3 DNA reads TGTGCCAGCAGCCCATGGGGGGAGGGTGAGCAGTTCTTC. It is translated as CASSPWGEGEQFF. V is TRBV11-3 and J is TRBJ2-1, with 7 bases aligning to TRBD2. This CDR3 comprises 13 residues. Per germline, CDR1 SGHNT and CDR2 YENEEA. V lost 5 bases to trimming and J lost 9 bases; unmatched junction nucleotides: 7.

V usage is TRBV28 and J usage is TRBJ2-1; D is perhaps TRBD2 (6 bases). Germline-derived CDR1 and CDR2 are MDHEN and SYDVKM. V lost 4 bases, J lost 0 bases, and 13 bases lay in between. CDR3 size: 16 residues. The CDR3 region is CASSSLAWSSYNEQFF. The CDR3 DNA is TGTGCCAGCAGTTCCCTAGCGTGGAGCTCCTACAATGAGCAGTTCTTC.